The T cell receptor (beta chain) described here comes from a study of blood T cell repertoires in COVID-19. About the study: Both acute and convalescent COVID-19 samples were obtained from the United States, Italy and Spain. Sources were T cells, B-cell-depleted T cells, or PBMCs; the material itself was cDNA or gDNA.

V was pared by 2 bases and J by 1 base, with 6 bases between. CDR3 length equals 13 residues. The germline V gene encodes CDR1 SEHNR and CDR2 FQNEAQ (reference sequence). Methods used by the authors: Nucleated cell counts were estimated from reference gene primer amplification. Clones were sequenced by immunoSEQ multiplex PCR, and TCRdb holds only the in-frame ones, with some missing. V and J calls and clone size come straight from that table; D and trimming were deduced from the DNA. Of 200,000 to 300,000 clones in the sample, over 80% were seen once. Sequencing was carried out using peripheral blood. The V and J genes are TRBV7-9 and TRBJ2-7, with D uncertain. This clonotype was sampled from a woman in her 40s who had recovered from COVID-19. CDR3 sequence: CASSLTISYEQYF. CDR3 in DNA: TGTGCCAGCAGCTTAACAATATCCTACGAGCAGTACTTC.